Below, one TCR beta chain is given with its context. This record comes from a study of regulatory T cells in long-lasting Graves disease. Study context: Persistent cases were those of Graves' disease that involved over 5 years of antithyroid drugs with positive TSH receptor antibodies.

CDR3 length: 14 amino acids. The V segment lost 5 bases and the J segment 6 bases; nucleotides outside the gene matches: 7. Germline V CDR1 and CDR2: SGHTA, FQGNSA. Relying on iRepertoire HTBI primers and Arm-PCR of CDR3 regions, the team built TCR beta libraries. TCRdb re-called the multiplex PCR reads through MiXCR, storing one row per CDR3 protein. The sample lists a few hundred thousand distinct CDR3 sequences, roughly a quarter occurring once. Sample time point: persistent/refractory GD, antithyroid drugs over 5 years with positive TRAb. PBMC-derived RNA was used for the TCR library. The rearrangement uses TRBV7-2 and TRBJ2-7, with 10 bases lining up with TRBD2. This TCR was sampled from a female donor with Graves disease. Sequencing was performed on peripheral blood mononuclear cells (PBMCs), taken when the disease was refractory, from a patient treated with antithyroid drugs. The CDR3 region is CASSTAGGTSEQYF. Written as DNA, the CDR3 is TGTGCCAGCAGCACAGCGGGAGGGACGTCCGAGCAGTACTTC.